Below, 2 T cell receptor beta chains from the same sample are listed, as sequenced in a study of T-cell memory formation after mild COVID-19 (dated by TCRdb to the early 2020s). The library was obtained by 5' RACE. Sequenced using an Illumina NovaSeq 6000. The public reads were quality trimmed at Q25 with fastp and then assembled into clones with MiXCR by TCRdb, keeping productive beta chains. All rows with the same CDR3 protein become a single entry with the most common DNA and genes. Here the sample has under 300,000 distinct CDR3 sequences; roughly 8.2% occur a single time. The ten largest clones represent 22% of the sample. The source material was PBMCs or a T cell subset sorted from them (not recorded which). The receptors come from a man aged 18-30 years who had mild COVID-19 (a few samples of this study predate the infection). The sample titles of this study are shuffled in the database, so cell type and time point are left out; the donor was told from shared clones.

The genes are TRBV28 and TRBJ1-6, with D perhaps TRBD1 (6 bases). V lost 8 bases to trimming and J lost 8 bases, with 22 bases between them. Germline values: CDR1 MDHEN, CDR2 SYDVKM. CDR3 size: 16 residues. The CDR3: CASGDTDYRVHSPLHF. The CDR3 DNA is TGTGCCAGCGGGGACACGGACTATCGGGTTCATTCACCCCTCCACTTT.

This clonotype was observed a few times. J is TRBJ1-1 and V is TRBV28; the match to TRBD1 covers 7 bases. Unmatched junction bases numbered 8, after V lost 2 bases and J lost 11 bases. Germline V gene lookup returns CDR1 MDHEN and CDR2 SYDVKM. This CDR3 region has 13 residues. As DNA, the CDR3 is TGTGCCAGCAGTTTAGACAGGGTTATGGGGGCTTTCTTT. Amino acids: CASSLDRVMGAFF.